Listed below are T cell receptor beta chains from one sample, sequenced in a study of cytomegalovirus exposure and HLA in healthy donors. Method: immunoSEQ multiplex PCR; TCRdb's copy keeps in-frame clones and lacks some. The sample has about 120,000 clones; about three fifths are singletons. Material: PBMCs. These receptors originate from a woman aged 40 to 50 in good health and CMV-seropositive. The CDR3 runs from the conserved cysteine through the conserved F or W. Fields, in order: D gene, V gene, clone size, J gene, CDR3 DNA, CDR3 protein. A D gene is named only where the DNA matches it firmly. A row's size may be missing; if present it is once, few, many or a size class.

D gene: .
V gene: TRBV7-9
clone size: .
J gene: TRBJ2-3
CDR3 DNA: TGTGCCAGCAGCTTAGCTGGACAGTTCACAGATACGCAGTATTTT
CDR3 protein: CASSLAGQFTDTQYF

D gene: .
V gene: TRBV6-1
clone size: .
J gene: TRBJ1-5
CDR3 DNA: TGTGCCACGGAGACGGTTAGCAATCAGCCCCAGCATTTT
CDR3 protein: CATETVSNQPQHF

D gene: TRBD1
V gene: TRBV27
clone size: .
J gene: TRBJ2-1
CDR3 DNA: TGTGCCAGCAGTTTCCGCCCGGGACAGATATACAATGAGCAGTTCTTC
CDR3 protein: CASSFRPGQIYNEQFF

D gene: .
V gene: TRBV28
clone size: .
J gene: TRBJ1-1
CDR3 DNA: TGTGCCAGCATGACGAACGGGGGTAGGACTGAAGCTTTCTTT
CDR3 protein: CASMTNGGRTEAFF

D gene: TRBD2
V gene: TRBV18
clone size: .
J gene: TRBJ2-7
CDR3 DNA: TGTGCCAGCTCACCCCAGCTTAGCGGGAGTGGCTACGAGCAGTACTTC
CDR3 protein: CASSPQLSGSGYEQYF

D gene: TRBD1
V gene: TRBV30
clone size: once
J gene: TRBJ1-5
CDR3 DNA: TGTGCCTGGACCCCCGGGACAGTACCTAGCTATAGCAATCAGCCCCAGCATTTT
CDR3 protein: CAWTPGTVPSYSNQPQHF

D gene: .
V gene: TRBV5-4
clone size: .
J gene: TRBJ1-4
CDR3 DNA: TGTGCCAGCAGCTTAACGACAGACGAAAAACTGTTTTTT
CDR3 protein: CASSLTTDEKLFF

D gene: TRBD2
V gene: TRBV19
clone size: .
J gene: TRBJ2-7
CDR3 DNA: TGTGCCAGTAGGGGACTAGCGGGAGGAGTGTCCTACGAGCAGTACTTC
CDR3 protein: CASRGLAGGVSYEQYF

D gene: .
V gene: TRBV19
clone size: .
J gene: TRBJ1-1
CDR3 DNA: TGTGCCAGTAGGCCTACGAGGGCTGCTCGGGGGGACGGGGAAGCTTTCTTT
CDR3 protein: CASRPTRAARGDGEAFF

D gene: .
V gene: TRBV7-2
clone size: .
J gene: TRBJ1-4
CDR3 DNA: TGTGCCAGCAGCTTAGGAGGCGGAAAACTGTTTTTT
CDR3 protein: CASSLGGGKLFF

D gene: .
V gene: TRBV7-2
clone size: .
J gene: TRBJ2-3
CDR3 DNA: TGTGCCAGCAGCCGTAATCCAGATACGCAGTATTTT
CDR3 protein: CASSRNPDTQYF

D gene: TRBD2
V gene: TRBV7-2
clone size: .
J gene: TRBJ2-4
CDR3 DNA: TGTGCCAGCTCTCGTGGACTAGCGGTGCAGTACTTC
CDR3 protein: CASSRGLAVQYF

D gene: .
V gene: TRBV5-1
clone size: .
J gene: TRBJ2-5
CDR3 DNA: TGCGCCAGCAGCACACCGGAGGAGACCCAGTACTTC
CDR3 protein: CASSTPEETQYF

D gene: .
V gene: TRBV7-2
clone size: .
J gene: TRBJ2-1
CDR3 DNA: TGTGCCAGCAGCCCCAGCGGCTGGAATGAGCAGTTCTTC
CDR3 protein: CASSPSGWNEQFF

D gene: TRBD2
V gene: TRBV13
clone size: .
J gene: TRBJ2-7
CDR3 DNA: TGTGCCAGCAGCAAGACTAGCGGGGGGAGTGAGCAGTACTTC
CDR3 protein: CASSKTSGGSEQYF

D gene: TRBD1
V gene: TRBV7-9
clone size: .
J gene: TRBJ2-6
CDR3 DNA: TGTGCCAGCAGCTTAGAGGGGACAGGGGGGATTAGGGCCAACGTCCTGACTTTC
CDR3 protein: CASSLEGTGGIRANVLTF

D gene: TRBD1
V gene: TRBV11-2
clone size: .
J gene: TRBJ1-2
CDR3 DNA: TGTGCCAGCAGCTTAGCCCAGGGGGCGGGCTATGGCTACACCTTC
CDR3 protein: CASSLAQGAGYGYTF

D gene: TRBD1
V gene: TRBV5-4
clone size: .
J gene: TRBJ1-6
CDR3 DNA: TGTGCCAGCAGCTTGGCAGGGGGGACAGGGGGCCGAAATTCACCCCTCCACTTT
CDR3 protein: CASSLAGGTGGRNSPLHF

D gene: .
V gene: TRBV5-1
clone size: few
J gene: TRBJ2-7
CDR3 DNA: TGCGCCAGCAGCTTGGCGGCGGGAAATTTTTACGAGCAGTACTTC
CDR3 protein: CASSLAAGNFYEQYF

D gene: TRBD2
V gene: TRBV6-5
clone size: .
J gene: TRBJ2-5
CDR3 DNA: TGTGCCAGCAGTTACTCGAGCGGGAGAGAGACCCAGTACTTC
CDR3 protein: CASSYSSGRETQYF

D gene: .
V gene: TRBV5-1
clone size: few
J gene: TRBJ1-2
CDR3 DNA: TGCGCCAGCAGCCCTGGGCGACACTATGGCTACACCTTC
CDR3 protein: CASSPGRHYGYTF

D gene: .
V gene: TRBV10-2
clone size: few
J gene: TRBJ1-1
CDR3 DNA: TGCGCCAGCAGTGAAGATACTGGCACTGAAGCTTTCTTT
CDR3 protein: CASSEDTGTEAFF

D gene: .
V gene: TRBV6-5
clone size: once
J gene: TRBJ2-2
CDR3 DNA: TGTGCCAGCATGGTAGTTCCAGGCACCGGGGAGCTGTTTTTT
CDR3 protein: CASMVVPGTGELFF

D gene: TRBD1
V gene: TRBV6-5
clone size: few
J gene: TRBJ2-3
CDR3 DNA: TGTGCCAGCAGTTACGCAGGACAGGGAACAGATACGCAGTATTTT
CDR3 protein: CASSYAGQGTDTQYF

D gene: TRBD1
V gene: TRBV6-5
clone size: .
J gene: TRBJ1-1
CDR3 DNA: TGTGCCAGCAGTTCCCTTTCCGGGACAGGGGGGACTGAAGCTTTCTTT
CDR3 protein: CASSSLSGTGGTEAFF

D gene: TRBD1
V gene: TRBV29-1
clone size: .
J gene: TRBJ1-2
CDR3 DNA: TGCAGCGTTGAAGATCCGGACAGGCAGAACTATGGCTACACCTTC
CDR3 protein: CSVEDPDRQNYGYTF

D gene: TRBD1
V gene: TRBV2
clone size: .
J gene: TRBJ1-1
CDR3 DNA: TGTGCCAGCAGTGCCTCCGCAGGGGGCCGAAACACTGAAGCTTTCTTT
CDR3 protein: CASSASAGGRNTEAFF

D gene: .
V gene: TRBV5-1
clone size: .
J gene: TRBJ1-1
CDR3 DNA: TGCGCCAGCAGCCCCGGAGGAAACACTGAAGCTTTCTTT
CDR3 protein: CASSPGGNTEAFF

D gene: .
V gene: TRBV19
clone size: .
J gene: TRBJ2-7
CDR3 DNA: TGTGCCAGTAGTCTATCTCGGGACTGGTCCGACTACGAGCAGTACTTC
CDR3 protein: CASSLSRDWSDYEQYF

D gene: .
V gene: TRBV2
clone size: .
J gene: TRBJ1-1
CDR3 DNA: TGTGCCAGCACCCCGAGGGGGACTGAAGCTTTCTTT
CDR3 protein: CASTPRGTEAFF

D gene: .
V gene: TRBV7-9
clone size: .
J gene: TRBJ1-6
CDR3 DNA: TGTGCCAGCGCCCTAACGGAGAGAGAATCACCCCTCCACTTT
CDR3 protein: CASALTERESPLHF

D gene: TRBD2
V gene: TRBV30
clone size: .
J gene: TRBJ2-3
CDR3 DNA: TGTGCCTGGCGGACTAGCGGGGATACGCAGTATTTT
CDR3 protein: CAWRTSGDTQYF

D gene: TRBD2
V gene: TRBV6-5
clone size: .
J gene: TRBJ2-7
CDR3 DNA: TGTGCCAGCAGTACACTAGCGGGAACCTACGAGCAGTACTTC
CDR3 protein: CASSTLAGTYEQYF

D gene: .
V gene: TRBV7-6
clone size: once
J gene: TRBJ2-3
CDR3 DNA: TGTGCCAGCAGCCGGCCCTGGGGGGGCGCCCCAGATACGCAGTATTTT
CDR3 protein: CASSRPWGGAPDTQYF

D gene: TRBD1
V gene: TRBV28
clone size: .
J gene: TRBJ1-5
CDR3 DNA: TGTGCCAGCAGCTCCGGGACAGTCGCTAATCAGCCCCAGCATTTT
CDR3 protein: CASSSGTVANQPQHF

D gene: .
V gene: TRBV2
clone size: .
J gene: TRBJ2-7
CDR3 DNA: TGTGCCAGCAGCCGGGACACCACCTACGAGCAGTACTTC
CDR3 protein: CASSRDTTYEQYF

D gene: .
V gene: TRBV7-9
clone size: .
J gene: TRBJ2-7
CDR3 DNA: TGTGCCAGCAGCCCCGGAGGGCTAGGTTCCGAGCAGTACTTC
CDR3 protein: CASSPGGLGSEQYF

D gene: .
V gene: TRBV5-1
clone size: .
J gene: TRBJ1-2
CDR3 DNA: TGCGCCAGCAGGGGGACACTGGACCTTAACTATGGCTACACCTTC
CDR3 protein: CASRGTLDLNYGYTF

D gene: TRBD2
V gene: TRBV29-1
clone size: few
J gene: TRBJ2-1
CDR3 DNA: TGCAGCGCCCCGACTAGCGGGGATAACAATGAGCAGTTCTTC
CDR3 protein: CSAPTSGDNNEQFF

D gene: .
V gene: TRBV5-1
clone size: .
J gene: TRBJ2-3
CDR3 DNA: TGCGCCAGCAGCTTGGAGGCAGGGGGCACAGATACGCAGTATTTT
CDR3 protein: CASSLEAGGTDTQYF

D gene: TRBD1
V gene: TRBV10-1
clone size: few
J gene: TRBJ1-1
CDR3 DNA: TGCGCCAGCAGCCGCGGGACAGACTTTGAAGCTTTCTTT
CDR3 protein: CASSRGTDFEAFF

D gene: .
V gene: TRBV7-9
clone size: once
J gene: TRBJ2-7
CDR3 DNA: TGTGCCAGCAGCTTAGTAGGGGGCTACGAGCAGTACTTC
CDR3 protein: CASSLVGGYEQYF

D gene: TRBD1
V gene: TRBV19
clone size: .
J gene: TRBJ2-7
CDR3 DNA: TGTGCCAGTAGTATACGAGGGGGCAAACTTTACGAGCAGTACTTC
CDR3 protein: CASSIRGGKLYEQYF

D gene: TRBD1
V gene: TRBV7-8
clone size: .
J gene: TRBJ1-5
CDR3 DNA: TGTGCCAGCAGCTCGGGACAGTACAATCAGCCCCAGCATTTT
CDR3 protein: CASSSGQYNQPQHF

D gene: TRBD2
V gene: TRBV2
clone size: .
J gene: TRBJ2-1
CDR3 DNA: TGTGCCAGCAAGCGGGGGAGCTCCTACAATGAGCAGTTCTTC
CDR3 protein: CASKRGSSYNEQFF

D gene: TRBD1
V gene: TRBV5-4
clone size: .
J gene: TRBJ1-4
CDR3 DNA: TGTGCCAGCGGGGACAGGCTTGCAACTAATGAAAAACTGTTTTTT
CDR3 protein: CASGDRLATNEKLFF

D gene: TRBD1
V gene: TRBV29-1
clone size: .
J gene: TRBJ1-4
CDR3 DNA: TGCAGCGTTGGGACAGGGTCTAATGAAAAACTGTTTTTT
CDR3 protein: CSVGTGSNEKLFF

D gene: .
V gene: TRBV18
clone size: .
J gene: TRBJ2-1
CDR3 DNA: TGTGCCAGCTCATCGGGAGTTGAGCAGTTCTTC
CDR3 protein: CASSSGVEQFF

D gene: .
V gene: TRBV5-6
clone size: few
J gene: TRBJ2-7
CDR3 DNA: TGTGCCAGCAGCTTGGCAGCTAGCTCCTACGAGCAGTACTTC
CDR3 protein: CASSLAASSYEQYF

D gene: .
V gene: TRBV5-4
clone size: .
J gene: TRBJ2-5
CDR3 DNA: TGTGCCAGCAGCTCCTTAGCGGAAGAGACCCAGTACTTC
CDR3 protein: CASSSLAEETQYF

D gene: .
V gene: TRBV11-2
clone size: .
J gene: TRBJ2-7
CDR3 DNA: TGTGCCAGCAGCTTAGAACAGGGAGCCTACGAGCAGTACTTC
CDR3 protein: CASSLEQGAYEQYF

D gene: .
V gene: TRBV30
clone size: few
J gene: TRBJ2-5
CDR3 DNA: TGTGCCTTAGCTAGGATCGGCCAAGAGACCCAGTACTTC
CDR3 protein: CALARIGQETQYF

D gene: .
V gene: TRBV7-9
clone size: .
J gene: TRBJ1-3
CDR3 DNA: TGTGCCAGCAGCCCTACAGGGAAAGGAAACACCATATATTTT
CDR3 protein: CASSPTGKGNTIYF

D gene: .
V gene: TRBV5-6
clone size: once
J gene: TRBJ2-5
CDR3 DNA: TGTGCCAGCAGCTTTGGCGCAGGGGAAGCCCAGTACTTC
CDR3 protein: CASSFGAGEAQYF

D gene: .
V gene: TRBV6-5
clone size: .
J gene: TRBJ1-5
CDR3 DNA: TGTGCCAGCAGAGAGGCTCTACAGCCCCAGCATTTT
CDR3 protein: CASREALQPQHF

D gene: TRBD1
V gene: TRBV6-5
clone size: few
J gene: TRBJ2-5
CDR3 DNA: TGTGCCAGCAGTTACTCGGACAGGGGGTCACAGACCCAGTACTTC
CDR3 protein: CASSYSDRGSQTQYF

D gene: .
V gene: TRBV4-1
clone size: .
J gene: TRBJ2-2
CDR3 DNA: TGCGCCAGCAGCCAAGATAGAGGAACAAACACCGGGGAGCTGTTTTTT
CDR3 protein: CASSQDRGTNTGELFF

D gene: TRBD1
V gene: TRBV11-1
clone size: .
J gene: TRBJ2-5
CDR3 DNA: TGTGCCAGCAGCTCTAGACAGGGGGCCTTGGAGACCCAGTACTTC
CDR3 protein: CASSSRQGALETQYF